Included here is one T cell receptor beta chain sequence, with context. What it binds is not known. This sample stems from a study of shared clonotypes between healthy human individuals. Whole-study findings and limits: Naive subsets tended to show greater estimated richness than memory subsets.

Investigators spread the genomic DNA of each subset evenly over several immunoSEQ plates. Measured with immunoSEQ multiplex PCR; TCRdb has only the in-frame clones, and not every one. Among 2 million to 2.5 million clones, 90% to 97% were seen once, and the ten largest hold approximately 0.13%. CD45RA+ naive and CD45RA-negative memory subsets were separated from CD4+ cells. Germline loops: CDR1 LNHDA, CDR2 SQIVND (reference sequence). This CDR3 is built from 16 residues. V lost 2 bases and J lost 6, with 17 bases in between. The rearrangement links TRBV19 to TRBJ1-5; D is possibly TRBD1 (5 bases). Input material: naive CD4+ T cells sorted from blood. The subset here: CD45RA+ positively selected. This TCR was recovered from a man aged 18 to 30 in good health. The CDR3 sequence is CASSIPVYAGSQPQHF. CDR3 bases: TGTGCCAGTAGTATACCTGTTTACGCAGGGAGTCAGCCCCAGCATTTT.